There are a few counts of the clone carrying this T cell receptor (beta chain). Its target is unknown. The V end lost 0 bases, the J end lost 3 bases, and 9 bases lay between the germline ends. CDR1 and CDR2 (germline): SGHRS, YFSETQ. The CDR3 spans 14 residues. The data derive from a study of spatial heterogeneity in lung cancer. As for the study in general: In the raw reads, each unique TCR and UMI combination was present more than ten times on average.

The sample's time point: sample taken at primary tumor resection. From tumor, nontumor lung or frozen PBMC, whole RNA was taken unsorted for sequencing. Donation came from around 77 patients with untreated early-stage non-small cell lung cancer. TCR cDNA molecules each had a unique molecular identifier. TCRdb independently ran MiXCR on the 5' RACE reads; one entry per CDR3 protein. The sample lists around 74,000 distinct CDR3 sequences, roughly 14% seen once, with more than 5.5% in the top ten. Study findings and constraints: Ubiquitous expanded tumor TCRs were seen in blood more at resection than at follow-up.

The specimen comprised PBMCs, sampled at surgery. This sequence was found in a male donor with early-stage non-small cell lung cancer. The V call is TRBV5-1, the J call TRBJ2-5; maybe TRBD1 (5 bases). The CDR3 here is CASSLGQYEETQYF. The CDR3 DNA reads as TGCGCCAGCAGCTTGGGACAGTATGAAGAGACCCAGTACTTC.